The 3 T cell receptor beta chains in this list originate from one sample, sequenced in a study of identical twins. TCRdb called the 5' RACE reads again in MiXCR, with one record for every CDR3 protein. The data contain approximately 250,000 distinct CDR3 sequences, approximately 7.1% of them singletons. The sample was also linked to a second study, of T cells expressing NK-cell markers.

The specimen was CD8+ T cells sorted from blood. Every receptor here comes from a woman aged 18 to 35 in good health.

This clonotype was seen more than once but under ten times. J is TRBJ2-1 and V is TRBV12-3 or TRBV12-4, with 10 positions matching TRBD2. This CDR3 comprises 15 residues. V was clipped by 5 bases and J by 5 bases; unmatched bases: 6. CDR3 region: CASSPGTSVNNEQFF. The CDR3, as DNA: TGTGCCAGCAGTCCGGGGACTAGCGTGAACAATGAGCAGTTCTTC.

This clonotype was counted a few times. The chain is built from TRBV2 and TRBJ1-2, with unresolved D. V was cut by 8 bases and J by 8 bases, with 12 bases left in between. The CDR3 is 11 amino acids. Germline CDR1 is SNHLY and CDR2 is FYNNEI. The CDR3 DNA is TGTGCCAGCCCCCTCAGAGAGGGCTACACCTTC. The encoded protein is CASPLREGYTF.

This clonotype has more than one count but fewer than ten. V and J are TRBV6-5 and TRBJ2-7; the match to TRBD2 covers 11 bases. Germline CDR1 reads MNHEY; CDR2 reads SVGAGI. V lost 0 bases to trimming and J lost 3 bases; unmatched junction nucleotides: 4. The CDR3 is 16 residues long. CDR3 sequence: CASSYSGTSGFYEQYF. The CDR3 DNA is TGTGCCAGCAGTTACTCCGGGACTAGCGGCTTCTACGAGCAGTACTTC.